This note documents a single TCR beta chain sequence. The antigen is not known. The data derive from a study of shared clonotypes between healthy human individuals. In the study overall: The people who gave samples were a couple of women and three men aged 18 to 49.

Notes on the study in general: The authors expected sequencing depth to affect clonotype sharing among donors. Sorted-subset sequencing was shown by rarefaction to be incomplete despite large depth.

Profiling relied on immunoSEQ multiplex PCR, and the TCRdb table lists in-frame clones only, not all of them. The table records around 1.1 million clones, approximately 80% of them present only once. The V end lost 4 bases, the J end lost 4 bases, and 15 bases lay between the germline ends. This CDR3 has 15 amino acids. The V gene's germline CDR1 is SGDLS and CDR2 YYNGEE. The TCR sequence derives from a man aged 18-30 years in good health. Some clones in this sample may be carry-over from other donors' samples. Sequenced sample: memory CD4+ T cells from PBMCs. Noted subset: CD45RA-negative fraction. The chain carries TRBV9 and TRBJ2-1; possibly TRBD1 for D (5 bases). This CDR3 is CASSPTQAPYNEQFF. CDR3 DNA: TGTGCCAGCAGCCCCACACAGGCCCCTTACAATGAGCAGTTCTTC.